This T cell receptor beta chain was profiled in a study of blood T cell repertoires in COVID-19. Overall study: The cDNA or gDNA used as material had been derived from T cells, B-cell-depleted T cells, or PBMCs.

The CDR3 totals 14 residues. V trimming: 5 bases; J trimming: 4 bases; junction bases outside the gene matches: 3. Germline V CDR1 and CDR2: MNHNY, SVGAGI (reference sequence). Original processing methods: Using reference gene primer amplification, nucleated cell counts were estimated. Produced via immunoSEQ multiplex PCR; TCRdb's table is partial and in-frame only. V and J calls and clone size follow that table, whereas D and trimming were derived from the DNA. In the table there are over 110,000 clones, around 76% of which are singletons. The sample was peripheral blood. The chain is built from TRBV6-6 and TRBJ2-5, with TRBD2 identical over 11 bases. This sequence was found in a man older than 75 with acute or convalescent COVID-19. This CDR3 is CASSLSGGAETQYF. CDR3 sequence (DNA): TGTGCCAGCAGTCTTAGCGGGGGGGCAGAGACCCAGTACTTC.